This TCR beta chain was found in a study of spatial heterogeneity in lung cancer. Findings and caveats of the study: Expanded intratumoral alpha and beta TCR counts tracked tumor mutation counts.

Each molecule of TCR cDNA was tagged with one unique molecular identifier. Using its own MiXCR run on the 5' RACE reads, TCRdb lists one record per CDR3 protein. Of approximately 9,700 distinct CDR3 sequences in the sample, around 10% are singletons; the top ten hold roughly a tenth. Time point: sample taken at primary tumor resection. The cohort: approximately 74 early-stage, untreated non-small cell lung cancer patients. This clonotype was seen many times. Its antigen is currently unknown. V lost 7 bases and J lost 2, with 14 bases in between. The CDR3 is 13 amino acids. The germline gives CDR1 SQVTM, CDR2 ANQGSEA.

Sequenced here: lung tumor tissue, sampled at surgery. The chain employs TRBV29-1 and TRBJ2-5, with D tentatively TRBD2 (6 bases). The sequence was collected from a male donor with early-stage non-small cell lung cancer. The CDR3 DNA is TGCAGCGGTGCGGAGGGACGGCAAGAGACCCAGTACTTC. Protein product: CSGAEGRQETQYF.